This T cell receptor (beta chain) was documented in a study of molecular identifiers for immune sequencing clone quantification. Bulk libraries came from a prior protocol with listed TCR primers. Via MiXCR, TCRdb re-called the PCR reads, giving one row per CDR3 protein. The sample contains approximately 54,000 distinct CDR3 sequences, roughly 24% of which appear only once. Many counts were recorded for this clonotype. Its target is unknown. Germline trimming cut 3 bases from V and 2 bases from J; bases unmatched to any gene: 5. Germline CDR1 is KGHSH and CDR2 is LQKENI. The CDR3 is 15 amino acids. Sorting selected naive CD8 T cells with a CD8+CD4-CCR7+CD45RA+ phenotype. Study findings and constraints: In naive cells, clones above 20 RNA copies held under 1% of molecules, whereas in effector cells they held over 97%.

The sequencing sample was made of naive CD8+ T cells from blood, with Jurkat cell RNA spiked in. As for subset: FACS-sorted CD8+CD4-CCR7+CD45RA+ naive T cells. The chain carries TRBV18 and TRBJ2-5; 8 bases match TRBD1. The receptor was isolated from a human donor in good health. Some libraries in this study had Jurkat cell RNA spiked in. The CDR3 is CASSPMDREQETQYF. For the CDR3, the DNA is TGTGCCAGCTCACCCATGGACAGGGAGCAAGAGACCCAGTACTTC. Looking up the rest from reference TRBV18 and TRBJ2-5 gives the full variable domain: NAGVMQNPRHLVRRRGQEARLRCSPMKGHSHVYWYRQLPEEGLKFMVYLQKENIIDESGMPKERFSAEFPKEGPSILRIQQVVRGDSAAYFCASSPMDREQETQYFGPGTRLLVL.